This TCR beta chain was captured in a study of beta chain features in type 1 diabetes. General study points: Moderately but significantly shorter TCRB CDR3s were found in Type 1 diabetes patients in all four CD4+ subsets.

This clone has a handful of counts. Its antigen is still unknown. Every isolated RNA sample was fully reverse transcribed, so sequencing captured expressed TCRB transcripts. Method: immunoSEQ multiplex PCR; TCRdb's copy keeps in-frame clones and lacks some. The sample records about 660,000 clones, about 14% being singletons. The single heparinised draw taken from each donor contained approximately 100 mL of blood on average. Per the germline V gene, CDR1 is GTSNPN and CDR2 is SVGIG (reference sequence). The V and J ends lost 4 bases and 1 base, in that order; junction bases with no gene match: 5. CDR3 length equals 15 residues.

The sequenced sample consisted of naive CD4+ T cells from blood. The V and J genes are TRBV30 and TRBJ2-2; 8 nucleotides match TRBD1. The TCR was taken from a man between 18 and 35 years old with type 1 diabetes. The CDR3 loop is CAWTKGTGNTGELFF. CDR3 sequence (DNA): TGTGCCTGGACTAAGGGGACAGGGAACACCGGGGAGCTGTTTTTT.